Below, 6 T cell receptor beta chains from the same sample are listed, as sequenced in a study of cytomegalovirus exposure and HLA in healthy donors. In the PCR, 60 Vbeta and 13 Jbeta primers were used. Method: immunoSEQ multiplex PCR; TCRdb's copy keeps in-frame clones and lacks some. Altogether about 160,000 clones are present, about four fifths being singletons, with the ten largest covering roughly 7.5%. Sequencing input: PBMCs. These receptors came from a woman younger than 45 in good health and CMV-seropositive.

Comments on this clone: It is unclear where the CDR3 begins or ends on the DNA, so no DNA is shown, and the CDR3 is as TCRdb lists it. The chain is built from TRBV6-1 and TRBJ2-1; the D call TRBD1 from the table was never checked on the DNA. Per the germline V gene, CDR1 is MNHNS and CDR2 is SASEGT. The CDR3 length is 13 residues, termini included. CDR3 sequence: CASILDSYNEQFF.

The V call is TRBV7-2, the J call TRBJ2-6, with TRBD1 identical over 7 bases. Trimming took 5 bases from V and 4 from J; bases not matched to a gene: 8. This CDR3 has 16 amino acids. Germline V CDR1 and CDR2: SGHTA, FQGNSA. The CDR3 sequence: CASSHLTGAGANVLTF. The CDR3 DNA reads TGTGCCAGCAGCCACCTAACAGGGGCAGGGGCCAACGTCCTGACTTTC.

V usage is TRBV19 and J usage is TRBJ1-5; D possibly corresponds to TRBD1 (6 bases). The CDR3 covers 21 residues. V was pared by 5 bases and J by 0 bases, with 29 bases between. Germline V lookup: CDR1 LNHDA, CDR2 SQIVND (reference sequence). This CDR3 is CASSSGGLGQGRQDSNQPQHF. The CDR3 DNA sequence: TGTGCCAGTAGTTCGGGGGGCTTGGGGCAGGGGCGACAAGATAGCAATCAGCCCCAGCATTTT.

Only one count was recorded for this clone. V usage is TRBV11-2 and J usage is TRBJ1-2; no firm D call. The V end lost 5 bases, the J end lost 3 bases, and 13 bases lay between the germline ends. The CDR3 has 14 amino acids. The germline V gene encodes CDR1 SGHAT and CDR2 FQNNGV. The CDR3 sequence is CASSPGNLHYGYTF. In DNA, the CDR3 is TGTGCCAGCAGCCCCGGGAACCTCCACTATGGCTACACCTTC.

The rearrangement joins TRBV19 to TRBJ2-7; 11 positions agree with TRBD1. CDR3 size: 14 residues. CDR1 is LNHDA and CDR2 is SQIVND in the germline V gene (reference sequence). Germline trimming cut 5 bases from V and 2 bases from J; bases unmatched to any gene: 2. The CDR3 sequence is CASSPGQGAYEQYF. In DNA, the CDR3 is TGTGCCAGTAGTCCGGGACAGGGGGCCTACGAGCAGTACTTC.

The chain uses TRBV29-1 and TRBJ2-1; D perhaps matches TRBD1 (6 bases). The CDR3 covers 14 residues. CDR1 SQVTM and CDR2 ANQGSEA come from the germline V gene. V was clipped by 7 bases and J by 2 bases, with 15 bases between them. Written as DNA, the CDR3 is TGCAGCGCCTTGGACAGTTCTACCTACAATGAGCAGTTCTTC. Translated, it gives CSALDSSTYNEQFF.